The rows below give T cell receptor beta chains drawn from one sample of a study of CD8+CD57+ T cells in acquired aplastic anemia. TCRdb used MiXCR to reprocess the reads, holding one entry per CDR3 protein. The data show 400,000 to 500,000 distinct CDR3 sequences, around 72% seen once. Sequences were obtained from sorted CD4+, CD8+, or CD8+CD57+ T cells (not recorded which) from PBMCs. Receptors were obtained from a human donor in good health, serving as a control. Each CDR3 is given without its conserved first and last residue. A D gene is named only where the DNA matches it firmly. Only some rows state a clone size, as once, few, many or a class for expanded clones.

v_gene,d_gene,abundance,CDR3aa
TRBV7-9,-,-,ASSYRLGPQH
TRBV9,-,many,ASSVQGGYEQY
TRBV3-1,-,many,ASSPRTTGTNSPLH
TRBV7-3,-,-,ASSLNPGSAGELF
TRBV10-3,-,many,AISESQRGAEAF
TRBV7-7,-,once,ASSYDRGYSPHH
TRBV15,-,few,ATSSQGRGRGTDTQY
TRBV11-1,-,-,ASSDGPRGNNNEQF
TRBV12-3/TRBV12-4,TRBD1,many,ASSSTGGGSPLH
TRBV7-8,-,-,ASSLVGGVYNEQF
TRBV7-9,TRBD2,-,ASSPWTSGGTDTQY
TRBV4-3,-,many,ASSQDSGYEQY
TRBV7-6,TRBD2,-,ASSLALLAGGRETQY
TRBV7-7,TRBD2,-,ASSLAGTSGAETY
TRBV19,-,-,ASSIAQFGEAF
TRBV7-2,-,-,ASSLFGDGGYTFF
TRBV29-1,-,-,SVEGRGETGYEQY
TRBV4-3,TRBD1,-,ASRTGNEGEQY
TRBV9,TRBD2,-,ASSGSRGEEY
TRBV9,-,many,ASSVDDGLYGYT
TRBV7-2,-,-,ASSLDLEEPGINTEAF
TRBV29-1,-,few,SVAGWGSGNGQF
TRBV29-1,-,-,SVGWGNYAQF
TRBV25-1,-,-,ASSIVDYYGYT
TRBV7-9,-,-,ASSTNRDGSPLHT
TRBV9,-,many,ASSVEVTPSGANVLT
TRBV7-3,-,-,ASSFGPSGANEKLF
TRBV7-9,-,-,ASSRAWAATDEKLF
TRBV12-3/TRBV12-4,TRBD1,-,ASSSGTGGRSDNEQF
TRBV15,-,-,ATSLGHAGGAGYT
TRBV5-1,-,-,ASSLDGPGEAEETQY
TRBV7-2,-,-,ASSVGGWYGFQETQY
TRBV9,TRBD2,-,ASSPVAGVETQY
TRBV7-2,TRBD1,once,ASSLGQGVRSPLH
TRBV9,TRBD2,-,ASSVGGTSGGEQF
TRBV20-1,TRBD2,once,SASGGGGYTDTQY
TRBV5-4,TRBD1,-,ASSSATGVNYEQY
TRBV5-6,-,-,ASSLTGTGYYEQY
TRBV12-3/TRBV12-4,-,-,ASSPGFGGSDTQY
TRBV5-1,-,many,ASSLEGTPFVMNTEAF
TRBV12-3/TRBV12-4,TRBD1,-,ASSLGDSRGAEAF
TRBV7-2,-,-,ASSGQGKAYYGQT
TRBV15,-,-,ATRPASTDNVLT
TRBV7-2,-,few,ASSPGWRSYEQY
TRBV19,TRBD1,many,ATGQGYEQY
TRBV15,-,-,AASSEGGQGANVLT
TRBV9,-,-,ASSYPGLDYEQY